This T cell receptor beta chain was recovered during a study of cytomegalovirus exposure and HLA in healthy donors. General study points: A subsequent analysis found that TCR clusters from the first cohort also tended to co-occur in the 120 validation repertoires, with around 94% of cluster scores above 0. TCR beta chains numbering 164 were designated cytomegalovirus-associated.

The repertoire was sequenced with immunoSEQ multiplex PCR; TCRdb's copy has only in-frame clones and lacks some. The sample has roughly 140,000 clones; approximately 88% are singletons. The CDR3 contains 16 residues. V was cut by 1 base and J by 9 bases, with 16 bases left in between. The V gene's germline CDR1 is LGHNA and CDR2 YSLEER. A note on this clone: Antigen: not known.

This TCR came from a young woman in good health and CMV-seropositive. The chain has TRBV4-3 and TRBJ2-6, with TRBD2 as a possible D gene (6 bases). The sample was PBMCs. In DNA form, the CDR3 reads TGCGCCAGCAGCCAAGTTGCGGGGAGCCGCATCAACGTCCTGACTTTC. It is translated as CASSQVAGSRINVLTF.